This T cell receptor (beta chain) was recovered during a study of T cells in Graves' hyperthyroidism and ophthalmopathy. Germline CDR1 and CDR2: SQVTM and ANQGSEA. Trimming removed 2 bases at V and 5 bases at J, with 12 bases between. The CDR3 covers 13 residues. Amplified regions were TCR beta CDR3 sequences from RNA transcripts. The HTBI set primed first-round TCR CDR3 RT-PCR. TCRdb called the multiplex PCR reads again in MiXCR, with one record for every CDR3 protein. The sample shows roughly 420,000 distinct CDR3 sequences, 15% to 19% of them seen only once. The genes are TRBV29-1 and TRBJ1-2, with D unresolved. The origin of this receptor is a woman between 18 and 30 years old with Graves' hyperthyroidism. Source material: blood. The CDR3 protein is CSVERKDGYGYTF. CDR3 nucleotides: TGCAGCGTTGAAAGGAAGGACGGATATGGCTACACCTTC.